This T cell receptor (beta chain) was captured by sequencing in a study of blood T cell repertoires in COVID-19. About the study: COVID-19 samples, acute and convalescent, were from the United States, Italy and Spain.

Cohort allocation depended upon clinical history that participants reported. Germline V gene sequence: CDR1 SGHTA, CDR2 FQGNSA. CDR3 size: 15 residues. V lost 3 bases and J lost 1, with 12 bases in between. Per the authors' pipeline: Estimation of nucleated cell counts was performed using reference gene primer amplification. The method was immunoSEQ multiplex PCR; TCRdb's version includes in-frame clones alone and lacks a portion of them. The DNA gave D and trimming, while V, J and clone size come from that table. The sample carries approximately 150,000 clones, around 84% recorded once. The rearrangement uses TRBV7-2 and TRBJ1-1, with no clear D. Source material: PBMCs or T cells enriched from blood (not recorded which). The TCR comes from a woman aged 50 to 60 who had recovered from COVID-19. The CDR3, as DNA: TGTGCCAGCAGCTTTCGGACCGGAGGGAACACTGAAGCTTTCTTT. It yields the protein CASSFRTGGNTEAFF.